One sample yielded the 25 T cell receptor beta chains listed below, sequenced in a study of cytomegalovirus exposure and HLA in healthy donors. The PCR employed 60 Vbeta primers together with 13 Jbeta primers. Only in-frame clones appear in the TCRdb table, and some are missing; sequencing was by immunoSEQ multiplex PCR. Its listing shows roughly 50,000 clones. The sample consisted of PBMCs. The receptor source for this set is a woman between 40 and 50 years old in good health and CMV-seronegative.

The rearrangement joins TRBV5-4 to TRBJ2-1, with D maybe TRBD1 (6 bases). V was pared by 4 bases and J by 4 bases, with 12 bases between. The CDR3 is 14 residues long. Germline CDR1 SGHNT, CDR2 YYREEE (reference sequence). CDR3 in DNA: TGTGCCAGCAGCCGGGACACCCTATACAATGAGCAGTTCTTC. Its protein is CASSRDTLYNEQFF. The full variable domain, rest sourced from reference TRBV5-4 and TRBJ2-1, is ETGVTQSPTHLIKTRGQQVTLRCSSQSGHNTVSWYQQALGQGPQFIFQYYREEENGRGNFPPRFSGLQFPNYSSELNVNALELDDSALYLCASSRDTLYNEQFFGPGTRLTVL.

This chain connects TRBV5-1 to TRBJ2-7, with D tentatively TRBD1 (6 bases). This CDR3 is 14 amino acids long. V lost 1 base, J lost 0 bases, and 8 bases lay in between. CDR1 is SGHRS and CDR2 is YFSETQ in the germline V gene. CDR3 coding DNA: TGCGCCAGCAGCTTGAGGACAGACTCCTACGAGCAGTACTTC. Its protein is CASSLRTDSYEQYF.

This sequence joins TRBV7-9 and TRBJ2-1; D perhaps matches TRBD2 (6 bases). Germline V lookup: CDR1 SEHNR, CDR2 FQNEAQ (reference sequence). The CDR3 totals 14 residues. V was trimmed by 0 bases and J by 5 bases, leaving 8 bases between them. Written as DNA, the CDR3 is TGTGCCAGCAGCTTAGCGGGACTGGACAATGAGCAGTTCTTC. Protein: CASSLAGLDNEQFF.

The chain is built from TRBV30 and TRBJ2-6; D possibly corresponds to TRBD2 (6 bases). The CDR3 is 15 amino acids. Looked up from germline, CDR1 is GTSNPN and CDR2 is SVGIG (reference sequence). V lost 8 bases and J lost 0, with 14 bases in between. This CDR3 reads CAGNLGSSGANVLTF. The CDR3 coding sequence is TGTGCCGGGAATCTCGGGAGCTCTGGGGCCAACGTCCTGACTTTC.

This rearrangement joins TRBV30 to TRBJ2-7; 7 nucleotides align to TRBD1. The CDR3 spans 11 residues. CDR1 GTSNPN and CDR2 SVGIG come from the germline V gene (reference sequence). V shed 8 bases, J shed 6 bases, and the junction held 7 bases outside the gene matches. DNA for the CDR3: TGTGCCGGACAAGACAGGGCCGAGCAGTACTTC. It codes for CAGQDRAEQYF.

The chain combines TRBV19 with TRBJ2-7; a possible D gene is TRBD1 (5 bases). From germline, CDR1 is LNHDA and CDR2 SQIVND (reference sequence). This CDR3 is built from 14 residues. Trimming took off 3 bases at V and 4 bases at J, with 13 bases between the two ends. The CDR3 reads CASSMGTGSYEQYF. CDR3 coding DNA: TGTGCCAGTAGTATGGGTACAGGCTCTTACGAGCAGTACTTC.

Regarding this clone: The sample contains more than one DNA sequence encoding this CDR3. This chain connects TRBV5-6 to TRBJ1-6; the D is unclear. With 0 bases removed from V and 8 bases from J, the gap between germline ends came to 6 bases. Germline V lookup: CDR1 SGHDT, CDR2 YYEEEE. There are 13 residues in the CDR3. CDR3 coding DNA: TGTGCCAGCAGCTTGGGTAATTATTCACCCCTCCACTTT. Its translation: CASSLGNYSPLHF.

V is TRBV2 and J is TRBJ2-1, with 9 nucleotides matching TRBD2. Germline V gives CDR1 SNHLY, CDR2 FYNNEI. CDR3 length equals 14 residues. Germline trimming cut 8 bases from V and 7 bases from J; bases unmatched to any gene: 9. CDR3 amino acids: CASGRGGYANEQFF. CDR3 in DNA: TGTGCCAGCGGGCGGGGGGGCTACGCGAATGAGCAGTTCTTC.

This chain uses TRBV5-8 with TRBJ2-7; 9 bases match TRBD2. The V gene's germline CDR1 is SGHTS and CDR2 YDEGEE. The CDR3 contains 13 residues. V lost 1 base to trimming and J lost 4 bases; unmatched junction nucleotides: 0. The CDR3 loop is CASSLTSGYEQYF. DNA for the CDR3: TGTGCCAGCAGCTTGACTAGCGGGTACGAGCAGTACTTC.

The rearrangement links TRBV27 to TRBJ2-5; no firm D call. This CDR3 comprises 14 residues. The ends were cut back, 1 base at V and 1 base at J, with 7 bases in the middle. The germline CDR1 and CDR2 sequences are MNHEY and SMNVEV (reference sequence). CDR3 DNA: TGTGCCAGCAGTTTATGGGCAGGCCAAGAGACCCAGTACTTC. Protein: CASSLWAGQETQYF.

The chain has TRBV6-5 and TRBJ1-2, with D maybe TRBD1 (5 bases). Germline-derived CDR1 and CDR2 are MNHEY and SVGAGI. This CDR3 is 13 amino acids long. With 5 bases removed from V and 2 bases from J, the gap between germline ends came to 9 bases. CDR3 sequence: CASSRQSNYGYTF. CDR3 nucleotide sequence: TGTGCCAGCAGTAGACAGTCCAACTATGGCTACACCTTC.

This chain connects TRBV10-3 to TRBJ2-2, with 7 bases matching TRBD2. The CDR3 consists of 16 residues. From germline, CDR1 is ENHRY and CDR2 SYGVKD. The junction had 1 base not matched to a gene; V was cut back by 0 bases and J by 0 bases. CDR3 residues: CAISESGGTNTGELFF. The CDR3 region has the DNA TGTGCCATCAGTGAGTCGGGGGGGACGAACACCGGGGAGCTGTTTTTT.

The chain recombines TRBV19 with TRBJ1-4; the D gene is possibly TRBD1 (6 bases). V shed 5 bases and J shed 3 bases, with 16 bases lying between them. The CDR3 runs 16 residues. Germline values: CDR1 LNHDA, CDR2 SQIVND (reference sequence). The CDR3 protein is CASSSQQGRPNEKLFF. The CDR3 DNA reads TGTGCCAGTAGTTCTCAACAGGGACGACCTAATGAAAAACTGTTTTTT.

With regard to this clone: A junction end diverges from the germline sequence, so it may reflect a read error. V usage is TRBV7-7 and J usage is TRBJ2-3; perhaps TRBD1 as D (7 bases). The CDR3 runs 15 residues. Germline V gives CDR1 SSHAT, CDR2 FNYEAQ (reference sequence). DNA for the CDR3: TGTGCTAGCAGCTTAGGTGCAGGGGGGACAGATACGCAGTATTTT. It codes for CASSLGAGGTDTQYF.

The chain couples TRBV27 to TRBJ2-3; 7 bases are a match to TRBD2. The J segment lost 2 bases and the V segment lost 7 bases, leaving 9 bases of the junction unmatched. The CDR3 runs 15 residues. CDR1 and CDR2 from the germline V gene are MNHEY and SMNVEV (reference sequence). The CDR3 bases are TGTGCCAGCACCTGGGCCGGGGGGACCACAGATACGCAGTATTTT. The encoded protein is CASTWAGGTTDTQYF.

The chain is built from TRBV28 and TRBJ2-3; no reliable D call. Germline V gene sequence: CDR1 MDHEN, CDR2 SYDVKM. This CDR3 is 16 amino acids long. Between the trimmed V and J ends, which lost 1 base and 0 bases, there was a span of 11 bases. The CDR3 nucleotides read TGTGCCAGCAGTTTATTATCCAGGCTTAGCACAGATACGCAGTATTTT. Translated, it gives CASSLLSRLSTDTQYF.

The CDR3 sequence is CASSPRTGNDYGYTF. Here the CDR3 DNA reads TGTGCCAGCAGCCCTAGGACAGGGAACGACTATGGCTACACCTTC. The genes are TRBV5-4 and TRBJ1-2, with 8 bases matching TRBD1. There are 15 residues in the CDR3. V was clipped by 4 bases and J by 3 bases; unmatched bases: 8. Germline V CDR1 and CDR2: SGHNT, YYREEE (reference sequence).

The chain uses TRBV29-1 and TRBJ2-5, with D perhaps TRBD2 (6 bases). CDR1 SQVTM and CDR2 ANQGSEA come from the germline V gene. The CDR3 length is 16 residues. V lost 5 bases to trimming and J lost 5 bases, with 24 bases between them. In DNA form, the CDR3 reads TGCAGCGTTCAGTCCGGGGGAGGCATGGACCTGGAGACCCAGTACTTC. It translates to CSVQSGGGMDLETQYF.

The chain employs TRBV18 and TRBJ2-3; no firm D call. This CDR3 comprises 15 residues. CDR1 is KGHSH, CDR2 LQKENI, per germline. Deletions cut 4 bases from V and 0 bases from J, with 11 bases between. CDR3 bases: TGTGCCAGCTCACGTGACTCATCTAGCACAGATACGCAGTATTTT. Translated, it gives CASSRDSSSTDTQYF.

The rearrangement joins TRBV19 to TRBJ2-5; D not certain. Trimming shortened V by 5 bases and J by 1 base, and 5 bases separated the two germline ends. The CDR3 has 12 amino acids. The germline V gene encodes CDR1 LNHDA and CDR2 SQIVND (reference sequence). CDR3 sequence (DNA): TGTGCCAGTAGTGGGCTCCAAGAGACCCAGTACTTC. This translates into CASSGLQETQYF.

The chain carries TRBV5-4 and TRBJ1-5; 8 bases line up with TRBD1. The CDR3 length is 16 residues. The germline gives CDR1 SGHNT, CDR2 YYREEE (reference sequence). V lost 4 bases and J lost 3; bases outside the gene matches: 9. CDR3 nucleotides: TGTGCCAGCAGCAGTACCGGGACAGGAGACAATCAGCCCCAGCATTTT. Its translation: CASSSTGTGDNQPQHF.

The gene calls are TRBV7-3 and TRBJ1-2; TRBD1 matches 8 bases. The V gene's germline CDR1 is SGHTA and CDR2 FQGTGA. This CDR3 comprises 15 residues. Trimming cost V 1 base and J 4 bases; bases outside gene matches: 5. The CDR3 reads CASSLNVGTGYGYTF. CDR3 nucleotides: TGTGCCAGCAGCTTAAACGTAGGGACAGGCTATGGCTACACCTTC.

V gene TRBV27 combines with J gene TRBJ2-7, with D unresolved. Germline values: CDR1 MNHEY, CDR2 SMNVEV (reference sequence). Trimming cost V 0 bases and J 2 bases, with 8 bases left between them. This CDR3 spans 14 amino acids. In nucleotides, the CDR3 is TGTGCCAGCAGTTTATCTCCCAACACCTACGAGCAGTACTTC. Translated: CASSLSPNTYEQYF.

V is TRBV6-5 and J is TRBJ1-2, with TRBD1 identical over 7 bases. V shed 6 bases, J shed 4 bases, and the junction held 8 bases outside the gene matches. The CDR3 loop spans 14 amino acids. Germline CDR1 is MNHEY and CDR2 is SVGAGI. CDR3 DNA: TGTGCCAGCAGGACCCTACAGGGGTCCTATGGCTACACCTTC. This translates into CASRTLQGSYGYTF.

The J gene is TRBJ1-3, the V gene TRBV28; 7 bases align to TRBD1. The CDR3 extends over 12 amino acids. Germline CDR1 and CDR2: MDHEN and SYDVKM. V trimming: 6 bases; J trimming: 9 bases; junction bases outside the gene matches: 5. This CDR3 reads CASSQGGTTIYF. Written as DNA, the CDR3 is TGTGCCAGCAGCCAAGGGGGCACCACCATATATTTT.